These 28 T cell receptor beta chains share one sample of origin, sequenced in a study of blood T cell repertoires in COVID-19 (dated by TCRdb to about 2020). The library was made by the immunoSEQ multiplex PCR assay. The clones in this table, taken by TCRdb from immuneACCESS, are in-frame only. Not every clone is retained; where verified, under half of the shortfall comes from an unresolved V gene, and the cause of the rest is unknown. This sample holds 110,000 to 150,000 clones; 75% to 85% were observed only once. The ten largest clones take up over 2.5% of the sample. The sequenced sample was peripheral blood. The origin of the receptors is a middle-aged man with acute or convalescent COVID-19.

V is TRBV5-1 and J is TRBJ2-5, with a tentative D call TRBD1 (6 bases). There are 16 residues in the CDR3. Looked up from germline, CDR1 is SGHRS and CDR2 is YFSETQ. Trimming took off 3 bases at V and 0 bases at J, with 15 bases between the two ends. CDR3 residues: CASSSTGNPNQETQYF. CDR3 sequence (DNA): TGCGCCAGCAGCTCAACAGGGAATCCCAACCAAGAGACCCAGTACTTC.

This clone was seen only a few times. V is TRBV13 and J is TRBJ2-2, with D perhaps matching TRBD1 (6 bases). The CDR3 consists of 15 residues. V was trimmed by 4 bases and J by 4 bases, leaving 13 bases between them. Germline-derived CDR1 and CDR2 are PRHDT and FYEKMQ (reference sequence). The CDR3 here is CASSYGQKITGELFF. The CDR3 bases are TGTGCCAGCAGCTACGGACAGAAGATCACCGGGGAGCTGTTTTTT.

The rearrangement joins TRBV5-1 to TRBJ2-1; TRBD2 matches 7 bases. With 0 bases clipped from V and 6 bases from J, the junction kept 6 bases outside the gene matches. From germline, CDR1 is SGHRS and CDR2 YFSETQ. This CDR3 spans 15 amino acids. CDR3: CASSLVRGSSNEQFF. The CDR3 DNA sequence: TGCGCCAGCAGCTTGGTACGCGGGAGCTCCAATGAGCAGTTCTTC.

The chain's CDR3 is CASSLAPGQGIIYGYTF. For the CDR3, the DNA is TGCGCCAGCAGCTTGGCTCCGGGACAGGGGATCATCTATGGCTACACCTTC. The chain uses TRBV5-1 and TRBJ1-2, with 10 nucleotides matching TRBD1. Germline V gene data show CDR1 as SGHRS and CDR2 as YFSETQ. V shed 0 bases, J shed 4 bases, and the junction held 9 bases outside the gene matches. The CDR3 sequence is 17 residues long.

This chain joins TRBV5-1 and TRBJ1-2; 7 positions agree with TRBD1. The germline V gene encodes CDR1 SGHRS and CDR2 YFSETQ. The length of the CDR3 is 13 residues. V was pared by 4 bases and J by 8 bases, with 8 bases of the junction left unmatched. This CDR3 is CASSRDDREGYTF. CDR3 nucleotide sequence: TGCGCCAGCAGCCGGGACGACAGGGAAGGCTACACCTTC.

Written as DNA, the CDR3 is TGTGCCAGCAGCTTAACGGGGACAGGAGGCAATTCACCCCTCCACTTT. Translated: CASSLTGTGGNSPLHF. The rearrangement joins TRBV7-3 to TRBJ1-6; TRBD1 matches at 8 bases. The CDR3 spans 16 residues. The V segment lost 0 bases and the J segment 7 bases; nucleotides outside the gene matches: 5. CDR1 is SGHTA, CDR2 FQGTGA, per germline.

The chain employs TRBV2 and TRBJ1-4; possibly TRBD1 for D (6 bases). The CDR3 length is 14 residues. Germline CDR1 reads SNHLY; CDR2 reads FYNNEI. The V end lost 3 bases, the J end lost 8 bases, and 13 bases lay between the germline ends. As DNA, the CDR3 is TGTGCCAGCAGTGAGCAGGGGCAGGGAGAAAAACTGTTTTTT. Residues: CASSEQGQGEKLFF.

V usage is TRBV5-1 and J usage is TRBJ1-2, with D perhaps TRBD1 (5 bases). V lost 0 bases and J lost 8, with 26 bases in between. The CDR3 extends over 18 amino acids. Germline CDR1 and CDR2: SGHRS and YFSETQ. CDR3 coding DNA: TGCGCCAGCAGCTTGGTGGGGTCACCTCCAGGGATCCCAGGGGGCTACACCTTC. It is translated as CASSLVGSPPGIPGGYTF.

The chain combines TRBV7-9 with TRBJ1-2; tentatively, D is TRBD1 (5 bases). Germline V gives CDR1 SEHNR, CDR2 FQNEAQ (reference sequence). V lost 5 bases and J lost 6, with 16 bases in between. The CDR3 is 14 amino acids. The CDR3 sequence is CASSPTAQGNGYTF. Written as DNA, the CDR3 is TGTGCCAGCAGCCCAACCGCCCAGGGCAATGGCTACACCTTC.

The chain joins TRBV9 to TRBJ2-1, with no clear D. Germline V gene data show CDR1 as SGDLS and CDR2 as YYNGEE. CDR3 length: 12 residues. Trimming removed 0 bases from V and 7 bases from J, with 5 bases in between. CDR3 region: CASSVGQNEQFF. DNA for the CDR3: TGTGCCAGCAGCGTAGGGCAGAATGAGCAGTTCTTC.

V usage is TRBV25-1 and J usage is TRBJ1-2; 7 nucleotides match TRBD1. The CDR3 sequence is 14 residues long. Germline CDR1 MGHDK, CDR2 SYGVNS. J gave up 6 bases and V 5 bases, and 9 bases lay outside the gene matches. CDR3 amino acids: CASSSRGRAHGYTF. The CDR3 bases are TGTGCCAGCAGTAGTAGGGGGCGCGCACATGGCTACACCTTC.

The chain is built from TRBV24-1 and TRBJ2-7; the D gene is possibly TRBD2 (6 bases). The V end lost 3 bases, the J end lost 5 bases, and 13 bases lay between the germline ends. The V gene's germline CDR1 is KGHDR and CDR2 SFDVKD. This CDR3 has 14 residues. Here the CDR3 reads CATSDPGRGNEQYF. For the CDR3, the DNA is TGTGCCACCAGTGATCCAGGGCGGGGAAACGAGCAGTACTTC.

V is TRBV5-1 and J is TRBJ2-6; 9 bases line up with TRBD1. The CDR3 has 21 amino acids. The ends lost 0 bases at V and 0 bases at J; junction bases unmatched: 13. Germline lookup yields CDR1 SGHRS and CDR2 YFSETQ. For the CDR3, the DNA is TGCGCCAGCAGCTTGGCCATTAGGAGGACAGGGGTTAACTCTGGGGCCAACGTCCTGACTTTC. This sequence encodes CASSLAIRRTGVNSGANVLTF.

The chain employs TRBV10-3 and TRBJ2-1, with TRBD2 matching over 11 bases. V gave up 6 bases and J gave up 9 bases; unmatched junction bases: 10. The germline CDR1 and CDR2 sequences are ENHRY and SYGVKD. The CDR3 runs to 15 residues. CDR3 sequence: CAISMLLAGDGEQFF. Here the CDR3 DNA reads TGTGCCATCAGCATGTTACTAGCGGGAGACGGTGAGCAGTTCTTC.

This chain connects TRBV30 to TRBJ2-7; 7 nucleotides line up with TRBD2. CDR3 size: 13 residues. Germline CDR1 reads GTSNPN; CDR2 reads SVGIG (reference sequence). V lost 3 bases to trimming and J lost 3 bases; unmatched junction nucleotides: 5. CDR3 DNA: TGTGCCTGGAGAGGGGCTAGCGGCTACGAGCAGTACTTC. Protein sequence: CAWRGASGYEQYF.

This clone was observed a handful of times. This rearrangement joins TRBV19 to TRBJ1-2; D is undetermined. The CDR3 is 16 residues long. CDR1 and CDR2 from the germline V gene are LNHDA and SQIVND (reference sequence). Trimming removed 3 bases at V and 0 bases at J, with 14 bases between. The CDR3 DNA reads as TGTGCCAGTAGTATCCAAGCAGGTCAAGCTAACTATGGCTACACCTTC. Amino acids: CASSIQAGQANYGYTF.

Comment on this clone: The sample carries other DNA sequences with the same CDR3. The chain joins TRBV5-1 to TRBJ1-4; no definite D call. This CDR3 has 14 residues. V was cut by 4 bases and J by 4 bases, with 11 bases left in between. Looked up from germline, CDR1 is SGHRS and CDR2 is YFSETQ. CDR3 DNA sequence: TGCGCCAGCAGCCCAGGTCAAGGTAATGAAAAACTGTTTTTT. Its translation: CASSPGQGNEKLFF. The full variable domain, rest sourced from reference TRBV5-1 and TRBJ1-4, is KAGVTQTPRYLIKTRGQQVTLSCSPISGHRSVSWYQQTPGQGLQFLFEYFSETQRNKGNFPGRFSGRQFSNSRSEMNVSTLELGDSALYLCASSPGQGNEKLFFGSGTQLSVL.

The chain carries TRBV5-5 and TRBJ2-3, with 11 positions matching TRBD1. Germline loops: CDR1 SGHKS, CDR2 YYEKEE (reference sequence). The CDR3 is made up of 16 amino acids. Trimming at V came to 4 bases and at J to 3 bases, leaving 7 bases not matched to a gene. CDR3 sequence reads: CASSGGTGGRTDTQYF. The CDR3 DNA is TGTGCCAGCAGCGGGGGGACAGGGGGTAGAACAGATACGCAGTATTTT.

The V gene is TRBV6-5, the J gene TRBJ2-7; TRBD1 is a possible D gene (5 bases). The CDR3 runs 14 residues. Germline CDR1 reads MNHEY; CDR2 reads SVGAGI. Trimming took off 2 bases at V and 2 bases at J, with 10 bases between the two ends. The CDR3 is CASSYGAGAYEQYF. The CDR3 nucleotides are TGTGCCAGCAGTTACGGGGCAGGCGCCTACGAGCAGTACTTC.

CDR3 sequence (DNA): TGTGCCAGCAGCCATCCAGGGGACGTACAGGGCTACACCTTC. This encodes CASSHPGDVQGYTF. This chain uses TRBV7-2 with TRBJ1-2; D possibly corresponds to TRBD1 (6 bases). Germline assignment: CDR1 SGHTA and CDR2 FQGNSA. V shed 5 bases and J shed 8 bases, with 18 bases lying between them. The CDR3 is 14 amino acids.

The chain is built from TRBV18 and TRBJ1-1; TRBD1 might be the D (5 bases). The CDR3 extends over 15 amino acids. Looked up from germline, CDR1 is KGHSH and CDR2 is LQKENI. The germline V and J ends were trimmed by 0 bases and 6 bases, with 14 bases remaining between them. The CDR3 loop reads CASSPPGPRGSEAFF. DNA for the CDR3: TGTGCCAGCTCACCACCCGGACCTCGGGGGTCTGAAGCTTTCTTT. The entire variable domain, with the rest obtained from reference TRBV18 and TRBJ1-1, is as follows: NAGVMQNPRHLVRRRGQEARLRCSPMKGHSHVYWYRQLPEEGLKFMVYLQKENIIDESGMPKERFSAEFPKEGPSILRIQQVVRGDSAAYFCASSPPGPRGSEAFFGQGTRLTVV.

The chain has TRBV18 and TRBJ2-5, with D perhaps TRBD2 (5 bases). The V gene's germline CDR1 is KGHSH and CDR2 LQKENI. Trimming removed 3 bases at V and 5 bases at J, with 16 bases between. This CDR3 comprises 15 residues. In DNA, the CDR3 is TGTGCCAGCTCACCTGTGGGAAGGTCGGGGGAGACCCAGTACTTC. Its translation: CASSPVGRSGETQYF.

V is TRBV9 and J is TRBJ1-6; D call uncertain. This CDR3 is built from 13 residues. Germline assignment: CDR1 SGDLS and CDR2 YYNGEE. The ends were cut back, 4 bases at V and 7 bases at J, with 9 bases in the middle. CDR3 bases: TGTGCCAGCAGCCTCGAGATGAATTCACCCCTCCACTTT. As protein: CASSLEMNSPLHF.

This clone was counted only a few times. V usage is TRBV10-3 and J usage is TRBJ1-5, with TRBD1 matching over 9 bases. This CDR3 contains 13 residues. Per germline, CDR1 ENHRY and CDR2 SYGVKD. With V trimmed by 8 bases and J by 4 bases, 3 bases remained unmatched. In DNA form, the CDR3 reads TGTGCCATCCGGACAGGGGCTAATCAGCCCCAGCATTTT. Protein product: CAIRTGANQPQHF.

This clone was seen a few times. The chain employs TRBV18 and TRBJ1-3; 8 nucleotides agree with TRBD1. The germline gives CDR1 KGHSH, CDR2 LQKENI. The CDR3 extends over 15 amino acids. V trimming: 6 bases; J trimming: 8 bases; junction bases outside the gene matches: 12. CDR3 sequence: CASSGTGQPRDTIYF. The CDR3 region has the DNA TGTGCCAGCTCCGGGACAGGCCAGCCTCGAGACACCATATATTTT.

There are a few counts of this clone. The rearrangement uses TRBV15 and TRBJ1-5; D may be TRBD1 (5 bases). This CDR3 is 15 amino acids long. Germline assignment: CDR1 LNHNV and CDR2 YYDKDF (reference sequence). Trimming took off 5 bases at V and 0 bases at J, with 11 bases between the two ends. This CDR3 reads CATSGPTDSNQPQHF. CDR3 DNA sequence: TGTGCCACCAGCGGGCCGACAGATAGCAATCAGCCCCAGCATTTT.

The chain employs TRBV11-3 and TRBJ2-7; D remains ambiguous. The CDR3 covers 13 residues. Deletions cut 7 bases from V and 0 bases from J, with 10 bases between. Germline V gene sequence: CDR1 SGHNT, CDR2 YENEEA. Written as DNA, the CDR3 is TGTGCCAGCAAGGAGTCTAGCTCCTACGAGCAGTACTTC. It codes for CASKESSSYEQYF. The variable domain in full, with the rest retrieved from reference TRBV11-3 and TRBJ2-7, is EAGVVQSPRYKIIEKKQPVAFWCNPISGHNTLYWYLQNLGQGPELLIRYENEEAVDDSQLPKDRFSAERLKGVDSTLKIQPAELGDSAVYLCASKESSSYEQYFGPGTRLTVT.

The chain links TRBV12-3 or TRBV12-4 to TRBJ1-1; no clear D gene. The V and J ends lost 0 bases and 3 bases respectively, with 5 bases between them. The CDR3 has 13 amino acids. CDR3 nucleotides: TGTGCCAGCAGTTTAGCCGGAGACACTGAAGCTTTCTTT. Translating it yields CASSLAGDTEAFF.